These 9 T cell receptor beta chains came from one sample sequenced in a study of T-cell memory formation after mild COVID-19. MiXCR was run by TCRdb on the 5' RACE reads, yielding one entry per CDR3 protein. The table includes fewer than 450,000 distinct CDR3 sequences, more than 20% detected once. The sequenced material came from PBMCs or a T cell subset sorted from them (not recorded which). These receptors all come from an adult woman who had mild COVID-19 (a few samples of this study predate the infection). Cell type and time point are not known.

This clonotype has a handful of counts. The rearrangement links TRBV20-1 to TRBJ1-1, with D uncertain. The CDR3 has 13 amino acids. The germline V gene encodes CDR1 DFQATT and CDR2 SNEGSKA (reference sequence). V lost 3 bases and J 5 bases, leaving 13 bases between the germline ends. CDR3 coding DNA: TGCAGTGCTAGCCGCGGCCCTGTGACTGAAGCTTTCTTT. Its protein product is CSASRGPVTEAFF.

This clonotype was observed many times. V and J are TRBV7-2 and TRBJ2-2; 7 nucleotides match TRBD1. This CDR3 has 13 amino acids. Germline loops: CDR1 SGHTA, CDR2 FQGNSA. V trimming: 4 bases; J trimming: 6 bases; junction bases outside the gene matches: 2. CDR3 in amino acids: CASSSDRAGELFF. Written as DNA, the CDR3 is TGTGCCAGCAGCTCCGACAGGGCCGGGGAGCTGTTTTTT.

There are a few counts of this clonotype. The V call is TRBV12-3 or TRBV12-4, the J call TRBJ1-2; D not resolved. This CDR3 contains 16 residues. The ends were cut back, 1 base at V and 0 bases at J, with 12 bases in the middle. The CDR3 here is CASSLGSGLSNYGYTF. In DNA, the CDR3 is TGTGCCAGCAGTTTAGGTTCGGGTCTTTCTAACTATGGCTACACCTTC.

The chain employs TRBV7-6 and TRBJ1-2; 8 nucleotides match TRBD1. This CDR3 is 18 amino acids long. Trimming removed 5 bases from V and 0 bases from J; junction bases left unmatched: 14. Germline V gene data show CDR1 as SGHVS and CDR2 as FNYEAQ. CDR3 nucleotide sequence: TGTGCCAGCAGCGGAGCCGCCCCGGGACAGGCATCTAACTATGGCTACACCTTC. Amino acids: CASSGAAPGQASNYGYTF.

The V gene is TRBV20-1, the J gene TRBJ2-1, with 9 nucleotides matching TRBD2. The junction had 16 bases not matched to a gene; V was cut back by 4 bases and J by 12 bases. Germline V gene sequence: CDR1 DFQATT, CDR2 SNEGSKA (reference sequence). This CDR3 is built from 15 residues. CDR3 DNA: TGCAGTGCTACCTGGACTAGCGCGAGTAAAAGTGGGCAGTTCTTC. Translating it yields CSATWTSASKSGQFF.

The sample holds a few counts of this clonotype. This rearrangement joins TRBV7-8 to TRBJ2-3, with TRBD2 identical over 8 bases. The J segment lost 3 bases and the V segment lost 5 bases, leaving 10 bases of the junction unmatched. Germline CDR1 reads SGHVS; CDR2 reads FQNEAQ. The CDR3 loop spans 16 amino acids. The CDR3 nucleotides are TGTGCCAGCAGCCAAACTCGGGGGGGCCGGACAGATACGCAGTATTTT. Its translation is CASSQTRGGRTDTQYF. The variable domain in full, with the rest retrieved from reference TRBV7-8 and TRBJ2-3, is GAGVSQSPRYKVAKRGQDVALRCDPISGHVSLFWYQQALGQGPEFLTYFQNEAQLDKSGLPSDRFFAERPEGSVSTLKIQRTQQEDSAVYLCASSQTRGGRTDTQYFGPGTRLTVL.

This clonotype qualifies as medium-sized. The chain couples TRBV12-3 or TRBV12-4 to TRBJ1-5; 8 bases align to TRBD1. Trimming cost V 2 bases and J 6 bases; bases outside gene matches: 9. This CDR3 has 16 residues. CDR3 residues: CASSLTTGVGFQPQHF. CDR3 nucleotide sequence: TGTGCCAGCAGTTTAACGACAGGGGTGGGGTTTCAGCCCCAGCATTTT.

This clonotype turned up a few times. The chain is built from TRBV4-1 and TRBJ1-1, with 7 bases identical to TRBD1. CDR3 size: 15 residues. V lost 1 base to trimming and J lost 2 bases; unmatched junction nucleotides: 4. The V gene's germline CDR1 is MGHRA and CDR2 YSYEKL. The chain's CDR3 is CASSQGQGGNTEAFF. The DNA for the CDR3 is TGCGCCAGCAGCCAAGGACAGGGTGGTAACACTGAAGCTTTCTTT.

The rearrangement uses TRBV7-8 and TRBJ2-5; D gene ambiguous. Germline CDR1 is SGHVS and CDR2 is FQNEAQ. V dropped 3 bases and J dropped 3 bases, with 11 bases sitting between them. This CDR3 has 14 amino acids. CDR3 DNA sequence: TGTGCCAGCAGCTTTAGTAACTCTGAAGAGACCCAGTACTTC. Amino acid sequence: CASSFSNSEETQYF.